The clone carrying this T cell receptor (beta chain) was detected a few times. No antigen is known for it. TCRdb itself ran the reads through MiXCR, one entry per CDR3 protein. The table has some 500,000 distinct CDR3 sequences, just under 40% seen once. This sample stems from a study of T cell repertoires in cytomegalovirus infection. On the study more broadly: As its CMV epitopes, the study selected recently identified HLA-C-restricted and well-studied HLA-B-restricted targets. Study-level findings and limits: HLA-C-restricted, CMV-specific TCR beta clonotypes were dominant ex vivo.

J gave up 3 bases and V 3 bases, and 5 bases lay outside the gene matches. The CDR3 loop spans 15 amino acids. The chain carries TRBV12-3 or TRBV12-4 and TRBJ1-5; 7 nucleotides line up with TRBD1. This TCR came from a human donor in good health (CMV status not recorded). Some clones in this sample may be carry-over from other donors' samples. The specimen comprised cultured PBMCs, sampled from culture after CMV antigen stimulation. CDR3 nucleotide sequence: TGTGCCAGCAGTTTCGGGACAGCTTCCAATCAGCCCCAGCATTTT. It encodes CASSFGTASNQPQHF.